Listed here is a single TCR beta chain. The data were taken from a study of blood T cell repertoires in COVID-19. Study in general: Sites across the United States, Italy and Spain contributed samples from acute and convalescent COVID-19. T cells, B-cell-depleted T cells, or PBMCs provided the cDNA or gDNA that served as material.

Original processing notes: Reference gene primers were amplified, and this amplification served to estimate nucleated cell counts. Only in-frame clones appear in the TCRdb table, and some are missing; sequencing was by immunoSEQ multiplex PCR. Clone size and V and J calls were adopted from that table, with D and trimming inferred from the DNA. The table records roughly 64,000 clones, 65% to 90% of them present only once. Looked up from germline, CDR1 is LGHDT and CDR2 is YNNKEL (reference sequence). The CDR3 extends over 16 amino acids. The junction had 7 bases not matched to a gene; V was cut back by 0 bases and J by 3 bases.

The TCR was taken from a man aged 50 to 59 with active COVID-19. The chain has TRBV3-1 (or the pseudogene TRBV3-2) and TRBJ2-7, with TRBD2 identical over 8 bases. The material sequenced was peripheral blood. CDR3 amino acids: CASSQDPGTRVYEQYF. As DNA, the CDR3 is TGTGCCAGCAGCCAAGATCCCGGGACTAGGGTCTACGAGCAGTACTTC.